Here is one TCR beta chain with its context. This sample stems from a study of blood T cell repertoires in COVID-19. Study-level information: Nucleic acid was either cDNA or gDNA, and it came from T cells, B-cell-depleted T cells, or PBMCs.

Original processing methods: Amplification with reference gene primers provided the estimates of nucleated cell counts. Produced via immunoSEQ multiplex PCR; TCRdb's table is partial and in-frame only. V and J calls and clone size follow that table, whereas D and trimming were derived from the DNA. The sample has nearly 60,000 clones, around 90% seen once. This CDR3 has 14 residues. V lost 2 bases, J lost 6 bases, and 12 bases lay in between. CDR1 SGHDT and CDR2 YYEEEE come from the germline V gene. The source material was peripheral blood. The source is a man in his sixties with active COVID-19. This chain connects TRBV5-6 to TRBJ2-4; D possibly corresponds to TRBD2 (5 bases). DNA of the CDR3: TGTGCCAGCAGCTTCAAGGGCCGGGGAAACATTCAGTACTTC. Translated: CASSFKGRGNIQYF.